This T cell receptor beta chain was observed in a study of T cell responses to AZD1222 COVID-19 vaccine. The CDR3 covers 14 residues. The J segment lost 6 bases and the V segment lost 4 bases, leaving 4 bases of the junction unmatched. CDR1 is GTSNPN and CDR2 is SVGIG in the germline V gene (reference sequence). Study-wide points: Following two doses of AZD1222, Spike-specific TCR breadth and depth rose. It should be noted that donors were predominantly white British and more often female, and clonal diversity was possibly underestimated.

The table lists this clone with a few counts. Its antigen is as yet unknown. The table came from immunoSEQ multiplex PCR; TCRdb's copy has only in-frame clones and leaves some out. The sample lists fewer than 200,000 clones; about 89% were seen once. The material was peripheral blood, obtained on day 0 of AZD1222 vaccination. This TCR came from an adult in good health. The chain uses TRBV30 and TRBJ1-5; 12 positions match TRBD1. The CDR3 loop is CAWKGQGARQPQHF. CDR3 DNA: TGTGCCTGGAAGGGACAGGGGGCTCGTCAGCCCCAGCATTTT.